This T cell receptor (beta chain) stems from a study of cytomegalovirus exposure and HLA in healthy donors. Study summary: Prior work identified 120 million or so unique TCR beta sequences in some 180 million T cells.

On this clone itself: The target antigen is unknown.

Whole-study results and caveats: Some TCR beta chains (164 of them) were listed as cytomegalovirus-associated. Later analysis identified a missense DCLRE1C variant that was linked to TCR beta V- and J-gene trimming.

Germline CDR1 MNHEY, CDR2 SVGAGI. V lost 4 bases and J lost 4, with 16 bases in between. The CDR3 runs to 15 residues. This PCR relied on a set of 60 Vbeta primers and 13 Jbeta primers. Authors' data handling: An analysis performed later counted roughly 80 million unique TCR beta chains (roughly 10 million of them shared). Assay: immunoSEQ multiplex PCR; the TCRdb copy retains only in-frame clones and omits some. V and J calls plus clone size are reproduced from that table; the DNA served to infer D and trimming. This sample contains approximately 100,000 clones. The sequenced sample was PBMCs. The V and J genes are TRBV6-5 and TRBJ1-2, with TRBD1 as a possible D gene (5 bases). This clonotype was sampled from a man over 45 in good health and CMV-seropositive. Here the CDR3 reads CASSSPRGEGYGYTF. CDR3 nucleotide sequence: TGTGCCAGCAGTTCGCCCAGAGGGGAGGGCTATGGCTACACCTTC.